The following is a TCR beta chain sequence with its context. V lost 5 bases and J lost 4; bases outside the gene matches: 3. Germline values: CDR1 LGHNA, CDR2 YNFKEQ. The CDR3 sequence is 15 residues long. Enrollees, about 18 to 89 years old, lived in approximately 25 US areas. This record belongs to a study of blood T cell repertoires in COVID-19. Authors' analysis steps: Cell counts per sample came from amplifying reference gene primers. Sequenced by immunoSEQ multiplex PCR; TCRdb stores in-frame clones only, minus some. V, J and clone size reflect that table, while D and trimming were determined from the DNA. The data contain around 200,000 clones, 88% of them singletons.

The clonotype was recovered from a young woman who had recovered from COVID-19. What was sequenced was PBMCs or T cells enriched from blood (not recorded which). The genes are TRBV4-2 and TRBJ1-4; the match to TRBD1 covers 11 bases. The CDR3 coding sequence is TGTGCCAGCAGCACCGGGACAGGGGGTAATGAAAAACTGTTTTTT. Translated: CASSTGTGGNEKLFF.